These 9 T cell receptor beta chains were all obtained from the same sample, sequenced in a study of blood T cell repertoires in COVID-19. Sequencing was performed with immunoSEQ multiplex PCR; in TCRdb, only in-frame clones are kept and a portion is missing. The sample consists of over 150,000 clones, around nine tenths of them appearing once. The material sequenced was peripheral blood. The receptors were sampled from a woman in her 70s with COVID-19, enrolled during active disease.

In this sample, this clone turned up a few times. The chain employs TRBV25-1 and TRBJ1-5; D is unresolved. The CDR3 is made up of 12 amino acids. Trimming pared 7 bases from V and 9 bases from J, leaving 13 bases between. The V gene's germline CDR1 is MGHDK and CDR2 SYGVNS. The CDR3 DNA is TGTGCCAGCAAGGACGGGAGCGGGCCCCAGCATTTT. Translating it yields CASKDGSGPQHF.

V usage is TRBV7-2 and J usage is TRBJ1-5; the match to TRBD1 covers 7 bases. Looked up from germline, CDR1 is SGHTA and CDR2 is FQGNSA. CDR3 size: 14 residues. Trimming at V came to 7 bases and at J to 1 base, leaving 4 bases not matched to a gene. CDR3 sequence (DNA): TGTGCCAGCACCCTAGGGGGCAGCAATCAGCCCCAGCATTTT. It encodes CASTLGGSNQPQHF.

J is TRBJ2-7 and V is TRBV18; TRBD2 is a possible D gene (6 bases). Germline CDR1 and CDR2: KGHSH and LQKENI. V was shortened by 0 bases and J by 5 bases, with 11 bases between the two germline ends. The CDR3 length is 14 residues. The CDR3 nucleotides read TGTGCCAGCTCACCACCGGGGAGGTCGGACGAGCAGTACTTC. Encoded protein: CASSPPGRSDEQYF.

This clone was counted once. The V and J genes are TRBV6-4 and TRBJ2-2; no definite D call. The CDR3 consists of 16 residues. Germline-derived CDR1 and CDR2 are MRHNA and SNTAGT. V lost 0 bases and J lost 2, with 10 bases in between. The CDR3 DNA sequence: TGTGCCAGCAGTGACTCGTGGCCAAAAAACACCGGGGAGCTGTTTTTT. Its protein product is CASSDSWPKNTGELFF.

The chain is built from TRBV7-9 and TRBJ2-1, with D perhaps TRBD2 (6 bases). The CDR3 covers 17 residues. The ends were cut back, 1 base at V and 5 bases at J, with 18 bases in the middle. The germline V gene has CDR1 SEHNR and CDR2 FQNEAQ (reference sequence). CDR3 sequence (DNA): TGTGCCAGCAGCTTAGGGGTAATGGGCGGGACTGACAATGAGCAGTTCTTC. Translating it yields CASSLGVMGGTDNEQFF.

The V call is TRBV12-2, the J call TRBJ1-1; whether TRBD1, the table's D call, matches the DNA was not checked. TRBV12-2 is a pseudogene locus. This CDR3 is 14 amino acids long. The CDR3 loop reads CASRSQGQNTEAFF. For the CDR3, the DNA is TGTGCAAGTCGCTCCCAGGGACAGAACACTGAAGCTTTCTTT.

V is TRBV11-2 and J is TRBJ2-1, with 7 bases that match TRBD1. The CDR3 has 13 residues. CDR1 is SGHAT and CDR2 is FQNNGV in the germline V gene. Trimming cost V 11 bases and J 7 bases; bases outside gene matches: 11. The CDR3 DNA is TGTGCCGGACAGGAATTGGGCGGGAATGAGCAGTTCTTC. Protein sequence: CAGQELGGNEQFF.

The CDR3 here is CASTSSGSSMYGYTF. CDR3 sequence (DNA): TGCGCCAGCACTTCGAGCGGAAGTTCAATGTATGGCTACACCTTC. The chain couples TRBV23-1 to TRBJ1-2; D remains ambiguous. TRBV23-1 is an open reading frame whose function is uncertain. V was trimmed by 7 bases and J by 5 bases, leaving 20 bases between them. The CDR3 is 15 residues long.

DNA of the CDR3: TGTGCCAGCAGGATAGACGGGGAGGCTATCCAAGAGACCCAGTACTTC. Residues: CASRIDGEAIQETQYF. The rearrangement links TRBV7-3 to TRBJ2-5; possible D gene TRBD2, 6 bases. The CDR3 is 16 residues long. V was trimmed by 6 bases and J by 1 base, leaving 18 bases between them. From germline, CDR1 is SGHTA and CDR2 FQGTGA.